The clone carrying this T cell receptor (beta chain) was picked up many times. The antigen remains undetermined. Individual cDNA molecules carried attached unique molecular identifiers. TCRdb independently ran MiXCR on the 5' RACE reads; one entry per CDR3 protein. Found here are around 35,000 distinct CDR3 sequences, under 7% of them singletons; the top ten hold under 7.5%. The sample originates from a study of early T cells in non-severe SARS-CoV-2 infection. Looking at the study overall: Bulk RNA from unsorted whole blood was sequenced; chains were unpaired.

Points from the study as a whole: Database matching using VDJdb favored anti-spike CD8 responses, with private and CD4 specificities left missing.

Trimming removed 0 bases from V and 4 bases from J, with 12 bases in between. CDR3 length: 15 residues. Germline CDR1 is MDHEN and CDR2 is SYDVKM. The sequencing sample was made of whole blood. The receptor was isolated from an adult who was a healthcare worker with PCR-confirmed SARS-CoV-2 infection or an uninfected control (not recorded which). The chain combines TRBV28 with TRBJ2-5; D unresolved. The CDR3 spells CASSLWGTVLETQYF. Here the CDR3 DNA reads TGTGCCAGCAGTTTATGGGGTACAGTTTTAGAGACCCAGTACTTC. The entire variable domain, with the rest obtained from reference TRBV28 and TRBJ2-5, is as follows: DVKVTQSSRYLVKRTGEKVFLECVQDMDHENMFWYRQDPGLGLRLIYFSYDVKMKEKGDIPEGYSVSREKKERFSLILESASTNQTSMYLCASSLWGTVLETQYFGPGTRLLVL.